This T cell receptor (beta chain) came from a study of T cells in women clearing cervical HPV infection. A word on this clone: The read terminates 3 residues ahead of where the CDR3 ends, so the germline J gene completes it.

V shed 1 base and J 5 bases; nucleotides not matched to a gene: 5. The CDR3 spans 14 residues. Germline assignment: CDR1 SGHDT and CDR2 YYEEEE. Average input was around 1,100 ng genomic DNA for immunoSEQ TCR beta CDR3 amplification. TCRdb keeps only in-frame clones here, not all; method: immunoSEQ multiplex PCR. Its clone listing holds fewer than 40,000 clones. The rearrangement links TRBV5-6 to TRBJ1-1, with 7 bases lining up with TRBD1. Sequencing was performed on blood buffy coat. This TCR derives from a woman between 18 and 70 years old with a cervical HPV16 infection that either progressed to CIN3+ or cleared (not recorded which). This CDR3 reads CASSLLTGRTEAFF. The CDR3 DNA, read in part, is TGTGCCAGCAGCTTGCTGACAGGGAGGACTGAA.